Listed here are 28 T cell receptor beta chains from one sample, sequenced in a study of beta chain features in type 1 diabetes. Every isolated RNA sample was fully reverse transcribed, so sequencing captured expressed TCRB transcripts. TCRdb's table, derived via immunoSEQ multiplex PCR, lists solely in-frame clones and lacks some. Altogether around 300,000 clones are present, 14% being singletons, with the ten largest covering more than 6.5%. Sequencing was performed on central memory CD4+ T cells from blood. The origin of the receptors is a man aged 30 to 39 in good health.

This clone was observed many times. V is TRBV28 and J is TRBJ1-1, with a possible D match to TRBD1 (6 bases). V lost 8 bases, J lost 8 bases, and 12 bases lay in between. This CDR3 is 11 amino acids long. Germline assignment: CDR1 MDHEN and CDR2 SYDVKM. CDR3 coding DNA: TGTGCCAGCCTCAAAGACAGGGAAGCTTTCTTT. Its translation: CASLKDREAFF.

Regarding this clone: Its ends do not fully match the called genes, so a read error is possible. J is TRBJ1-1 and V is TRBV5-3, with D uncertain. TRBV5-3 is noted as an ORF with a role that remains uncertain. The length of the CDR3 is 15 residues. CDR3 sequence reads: CASSLARAGNTEAFF. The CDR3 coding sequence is TGTGCCAGCAGCTTGGCCCGGGCGGGGAACACTGAAGCTTTCTTT.

The CDR3 DNA reads as TGTGCCAGCAGCCGGGCCCCGCGGGGGCGCGTAGAGACCCAGTACTTC. This sequence encodes CASSRAPRGRVETQYF. This chain links TRBV5-4 with TRBJ2-5; tentatively, D is TRBD2 (7 bases). This CDR3 region has 16 residues. Germline lookup yields CDR1 SGHNT and CDR2 YYREEE (reference sequence). V was clipped by 4 bases and J by 4 bases, with 20 bases between them.

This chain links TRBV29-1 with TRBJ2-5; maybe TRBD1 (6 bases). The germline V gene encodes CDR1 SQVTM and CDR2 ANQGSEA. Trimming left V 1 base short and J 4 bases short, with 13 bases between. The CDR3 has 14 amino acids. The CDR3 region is CSVEVWGPGETQYF. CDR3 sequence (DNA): TGCAGCGTTGAAGTGTGGGGGCCGGGAGAGACCCAGTACTTC.

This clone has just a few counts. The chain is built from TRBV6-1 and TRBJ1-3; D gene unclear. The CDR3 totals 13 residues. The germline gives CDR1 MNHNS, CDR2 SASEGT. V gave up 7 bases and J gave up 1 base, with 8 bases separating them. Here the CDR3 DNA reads TGTGCCAGCATGATAGGGTCTGGAAACACCATATATTTT. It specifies CASMIGSGNTIYF.

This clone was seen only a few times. This CDR3 is CSVGLEIDTQYF. In DNA form, the CDR3 reads TGCAGCGTTGGACTAGAGATAGATACGCAGTATTTT. The rearrangement joins TRBV29-1 to TRBJ2-3, with TRBD2 as a possible D gene (6 bases). Per germline, CDR1 SQVTM and CDR2 ANQGSEA. This CDR3 is 12 amino acids long. Trimming pared 4 bases from V and 5 bases from J, leaving 10 bases between.

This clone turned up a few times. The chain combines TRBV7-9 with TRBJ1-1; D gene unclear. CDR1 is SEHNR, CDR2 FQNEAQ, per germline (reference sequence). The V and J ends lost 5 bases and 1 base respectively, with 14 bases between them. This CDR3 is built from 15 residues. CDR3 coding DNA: TGTGCCAGCAGCGGGCGTGGAGCTTCGAACACTGAAGCTTTCTTT. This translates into CASSGRGASNTEAFF. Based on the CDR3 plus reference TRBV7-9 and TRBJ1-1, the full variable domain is DTGVSQNPRHKITKRGQNVTFRCDPISEHNRLYWYRQTLGQGPEFLTYFQNEAQLEKSRLLSDRFSAERPKGSFSTLEIQRTEQGDSAMYLCASSGRGASNTEAFFGQGTRLTVV.

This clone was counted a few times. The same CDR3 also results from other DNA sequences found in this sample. The CDR3: CASSFTGGQETQYF. The CDR3 coding sequence is TGTGCCAGCAGCTTCACAGGGGGGCAAGAGACCCAGTACTTC. This sequence joins TRBV7-9 and TRBJ2-5, with 8 nucleotides matching TRBD1. CDR3 length: 14 amino acids. The ends lost 3 bases at V and 2 bases at J; junction bases unmatched: 2. Germline loops: CDR1 SEHNR, CDR2 FQNEAQ (reference sequence). The full variable domain, with the rest looked up from reference TRBV7-9 and TRBJ2-5, is DTGVSQNPRHKITKRGQNVTFRCDPISEHNRLYWYRQTLGQGPEFLTYFQNEAQLEKSRLLSDRFSAERPKGSFSTLEIQRTEQGDSAMYLCASSFTGGQETQYFGPGTRLLVL.

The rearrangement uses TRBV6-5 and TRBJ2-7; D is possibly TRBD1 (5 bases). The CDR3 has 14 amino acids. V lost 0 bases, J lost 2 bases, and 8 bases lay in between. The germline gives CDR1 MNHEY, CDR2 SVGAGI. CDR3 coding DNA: TGTGCCAGCAGTTACTCCGACAGAGCCTACGAGCAGTACTTC. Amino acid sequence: CASSYSDRAYEQYF.

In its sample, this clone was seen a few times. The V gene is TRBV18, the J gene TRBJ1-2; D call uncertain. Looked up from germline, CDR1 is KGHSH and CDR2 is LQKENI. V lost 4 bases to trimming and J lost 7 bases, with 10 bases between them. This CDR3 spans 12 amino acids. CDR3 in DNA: TGTGCCAGCTCACGAGGGATGGGTGGCTACACCTTC. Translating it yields CASSRGMGGYTF. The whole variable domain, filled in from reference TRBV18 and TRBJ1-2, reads NAGVMQNPRHLVRRRGQEARLRCSPMKGHSHVYWYRQLPEEGLKFMVYLQKENIIDESGMPKERFSAEFPKEGPSILRIQQVVRGDSAAYFCASSRGMGGYTFGSGTRLTVV.

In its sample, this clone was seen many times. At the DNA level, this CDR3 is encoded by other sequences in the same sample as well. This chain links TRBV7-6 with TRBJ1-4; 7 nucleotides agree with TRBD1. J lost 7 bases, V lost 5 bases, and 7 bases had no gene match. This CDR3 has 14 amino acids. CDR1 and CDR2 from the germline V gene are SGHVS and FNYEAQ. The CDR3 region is CASSQGQGGEKLFF. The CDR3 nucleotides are TGTGCCAGCAGCCAAGGGCAGGGGGGTGAAAAACTGTTTTTT.

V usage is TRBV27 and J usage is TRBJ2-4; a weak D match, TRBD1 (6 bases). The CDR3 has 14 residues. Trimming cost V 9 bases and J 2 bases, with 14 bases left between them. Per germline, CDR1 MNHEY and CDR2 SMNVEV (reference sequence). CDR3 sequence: CASSRGITKNIQYF. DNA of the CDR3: TGTGCCAGTTCGAGGGGGATAACCAAAAACATTCAGTACTTC.

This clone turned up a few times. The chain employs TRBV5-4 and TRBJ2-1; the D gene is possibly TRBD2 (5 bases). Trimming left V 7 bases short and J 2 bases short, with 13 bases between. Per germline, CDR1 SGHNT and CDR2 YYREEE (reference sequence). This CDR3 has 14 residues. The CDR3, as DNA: TGTGCCAGCTCGGACTTTCGCACCTACAATGAGCAGTTCTTC. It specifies CASSDFRTYNEQFF.

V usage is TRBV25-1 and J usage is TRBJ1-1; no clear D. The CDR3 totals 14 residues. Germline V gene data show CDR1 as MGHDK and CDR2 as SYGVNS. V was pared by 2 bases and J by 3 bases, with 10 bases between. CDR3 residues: CASSEAGRDTEAFF. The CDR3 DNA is TGTGCCAGCAGTGAAGCGGGGAGGGACACTGAAGCTTTCTTT.

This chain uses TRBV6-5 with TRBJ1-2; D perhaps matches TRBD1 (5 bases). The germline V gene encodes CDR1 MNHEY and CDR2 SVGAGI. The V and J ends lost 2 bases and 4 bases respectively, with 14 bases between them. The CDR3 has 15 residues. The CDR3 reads CASSYTRRQSYGYTF. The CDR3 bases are TGTGCCAGCAGTTACACCCGAAGACAGTCCTATGGCTACACCTTC.

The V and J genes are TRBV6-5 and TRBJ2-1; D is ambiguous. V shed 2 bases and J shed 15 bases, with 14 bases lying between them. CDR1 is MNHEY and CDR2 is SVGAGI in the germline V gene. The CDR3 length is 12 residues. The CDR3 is CASSYRATKGFF. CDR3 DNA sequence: TGTGCCAGCAGTTACCGGGCGACCAAGGGGTTCTTC.

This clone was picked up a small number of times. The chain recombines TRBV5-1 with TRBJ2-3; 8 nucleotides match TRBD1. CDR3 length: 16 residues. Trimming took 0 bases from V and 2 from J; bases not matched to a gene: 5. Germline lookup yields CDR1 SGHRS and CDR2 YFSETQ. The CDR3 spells CASSLGGQGPTDTQYF. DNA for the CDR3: TGCGCCAGCAGCTTGGGAGGACAGGGTCCCACAGATACGCAGTATTTT.

This chain's CDR3 is CASSPVGADGYTF. CDR3 in DNA: TGTGCCAGCAGCCCGGTGGGGGCTGACGGCTACACCTTC. V and J are TRBV7-3 and TRBJ1-2; TRBD1 might be the D (6 bases). The germline V gene encodes CDR1 SGHTA and CDR2 FQGTGA. This CDR3 comprises 13 residues. The V gene lost 5 bases and the J gene lost 8 bases, with 15 bases spanning the gap.

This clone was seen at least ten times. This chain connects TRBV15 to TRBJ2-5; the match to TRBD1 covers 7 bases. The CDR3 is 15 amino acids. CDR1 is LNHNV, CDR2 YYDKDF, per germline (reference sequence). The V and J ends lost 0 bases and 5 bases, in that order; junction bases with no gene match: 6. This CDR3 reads CATSRDQNRGETQYF. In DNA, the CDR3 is TGTGCCACCAGCAGAGATCAAAACAGGGGCGAGACCCAGTACTTC.

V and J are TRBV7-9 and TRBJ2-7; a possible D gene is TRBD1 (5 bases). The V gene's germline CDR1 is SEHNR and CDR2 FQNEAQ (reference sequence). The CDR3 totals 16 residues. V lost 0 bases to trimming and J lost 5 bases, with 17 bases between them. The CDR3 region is CASSLARQSPRDEQYF. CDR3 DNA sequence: TGTGCCAGCAGCTTAGCCAGACAGAGCCCACGGGACGAGCAGTACTTC.

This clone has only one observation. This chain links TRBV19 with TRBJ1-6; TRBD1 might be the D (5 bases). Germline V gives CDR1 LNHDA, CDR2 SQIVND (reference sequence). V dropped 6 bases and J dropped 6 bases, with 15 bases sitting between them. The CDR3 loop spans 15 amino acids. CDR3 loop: CASREPGRINSPLHF. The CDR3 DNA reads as TGTGCCAGTAGAGAACCGGGACGGATTAATTCACCCCTCCACTTT.

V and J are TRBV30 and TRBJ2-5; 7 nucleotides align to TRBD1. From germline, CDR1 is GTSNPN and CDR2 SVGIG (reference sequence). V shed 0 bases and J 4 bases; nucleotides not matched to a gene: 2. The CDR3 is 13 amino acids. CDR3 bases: TGTGCCTGGAGTGTAAACAGGGGAGAGACCCAGTACTTC. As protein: CAWSVNRGETQYF.

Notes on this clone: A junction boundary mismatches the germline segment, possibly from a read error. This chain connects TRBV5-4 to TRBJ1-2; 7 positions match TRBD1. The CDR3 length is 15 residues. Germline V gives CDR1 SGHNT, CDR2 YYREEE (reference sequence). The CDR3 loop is CASSQDPTGRRGYTF. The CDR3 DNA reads TGCGCCAGCAGCCAAGATCCGACAGGGAGGCGTGGCTACACCTTC.

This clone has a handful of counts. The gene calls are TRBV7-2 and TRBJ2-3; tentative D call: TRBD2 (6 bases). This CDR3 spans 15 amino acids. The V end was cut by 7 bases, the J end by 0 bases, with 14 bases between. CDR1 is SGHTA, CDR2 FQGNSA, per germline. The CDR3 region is CASIPARESTDTQYF. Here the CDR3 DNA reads TGTGCCAGCATACCCGCACGGGAGAGCACAGATACGCAGTATTTT. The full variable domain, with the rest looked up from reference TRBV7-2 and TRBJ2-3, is GAGVSQSPSNKVTEKGKDVELRCDPISGHTALYWYRQSLGQGLEFLIYFQGNSAPDKSGLPSDRFSAERTGGSVSTLTIQRTQQEDSAVYLCASIPARESTDTQYFGPGTRLTVL.

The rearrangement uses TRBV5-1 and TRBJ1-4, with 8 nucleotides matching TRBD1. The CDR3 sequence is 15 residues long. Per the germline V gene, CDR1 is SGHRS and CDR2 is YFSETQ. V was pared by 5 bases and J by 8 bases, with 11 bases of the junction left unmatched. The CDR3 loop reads CASRAIDRGGEKLFF. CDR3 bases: TGCGCCAGCAGAGCGATCGACAGGGGCGGCGAAAAACTGTTTTTT.

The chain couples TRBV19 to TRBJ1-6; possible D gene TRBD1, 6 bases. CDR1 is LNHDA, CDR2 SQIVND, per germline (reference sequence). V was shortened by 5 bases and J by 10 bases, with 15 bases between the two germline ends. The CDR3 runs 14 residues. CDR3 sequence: CASSLGGTRSPLHF. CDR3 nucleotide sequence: TGTGCCAGTAGTCTTGGGGGGACACGGTCACCCCTCCACTTT. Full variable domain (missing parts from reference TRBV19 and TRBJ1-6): DGGITQSPKYLFRKEGQNVTLSCEQNLNHDAMYWYRQDPGQGLRLIYYSQIVNDFQKGDIAEGYSVSREKKESFPLTVTSAQKNPTAFYLCASSLGGTRSPLHFGNGTRLTVT.

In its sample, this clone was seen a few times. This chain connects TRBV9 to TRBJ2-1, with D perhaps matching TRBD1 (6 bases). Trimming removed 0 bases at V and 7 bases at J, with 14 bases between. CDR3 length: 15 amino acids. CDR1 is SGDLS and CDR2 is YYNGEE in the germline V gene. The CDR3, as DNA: TGTGCCAGCAGCGTAGCTACTTTGGGGGCTAATGAGCAGTTCTTC. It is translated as CASSVATLGANEQFF.

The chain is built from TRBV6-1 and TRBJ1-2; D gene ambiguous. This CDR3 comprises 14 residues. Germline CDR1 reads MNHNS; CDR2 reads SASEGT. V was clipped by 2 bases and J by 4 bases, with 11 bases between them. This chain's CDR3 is CASSELVGFYGYTF. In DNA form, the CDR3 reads TGTGCCAGCAGTGAATTGGTTGGCTTCTATGGCTACACCTTC.